These T cell receptor beta chains were read from a single sample in a study of shared clonotypes between healthy human individuals. The assay was immunoSEQ multiplex PCR, and TCRdb's table has in-frame clones only and misses some. The data hold 2 million to 2.5 million clones, with 85% to 95% observed a single time. Sequencing used naive CD8+ T cells from PBMCs. The source of these receptors is a man aged 18 to 35 in good health. Some clones in this sample may be carry-over from other donors' samples. Both conserved end residues are part of each CDR3.

TRBV2 CASSEYPVLAGGTDTQYF
TRBV9 CASSGSLAGGAGGDTGELFF
TRBV19 CASSFPYNYGYTF
TRBV27 CASSTLGVRTVPETQYF
TRBV19 CASIGELERAFF
TRBV11-2 CASSVGTSGAYEQYF
TRBV6-6 CASSYSRLDTQYF
TRBV7-9 CASSLGAGRGYNGYTF
TRBV11-2 CASSLFSGIGDTEAFF
TRBV20-1 CSARDSPEEYF
TRBV9 CASSVGPASTDTQYF
TRBV28 CASSLGTGWDTGELFF
TRBV28 CASSLLLDLTDTQYF
TRBV7-3 CASSFRLAGGYNEQFF
TRBV30 CAWNLGYQETQYF
TRBV23-1 CASSRKYEQYF
TRBV11-1 CASSLVSSGENEQFF
TRBV4-2 CASSQDGDAWLAGTDTQYF
TRBV30 CAWSAGTSGSGDTQYF
TRBV28 CASIQVGEAFF
TRBV5-6 CASSLGDRGPGNTIYF
TRBV7-9 CASSQTGDGGYTF
TRBV7-9 CASSTRTGDTEAFF
TRBV18 CASSPSEREAGELFF
TRBV9 CASSVQSGTSGYHEETQYF
TRBV7-2 CASSLSGAGGDNEQFF
TRBV5-6 CASSSIAGGEADTQYF
TRBV6-6 CASSFQQGGTEAFF
TRBV19 CASSTPVGAYEQYF
TRBV15 CATSRPPGGYNEQFF